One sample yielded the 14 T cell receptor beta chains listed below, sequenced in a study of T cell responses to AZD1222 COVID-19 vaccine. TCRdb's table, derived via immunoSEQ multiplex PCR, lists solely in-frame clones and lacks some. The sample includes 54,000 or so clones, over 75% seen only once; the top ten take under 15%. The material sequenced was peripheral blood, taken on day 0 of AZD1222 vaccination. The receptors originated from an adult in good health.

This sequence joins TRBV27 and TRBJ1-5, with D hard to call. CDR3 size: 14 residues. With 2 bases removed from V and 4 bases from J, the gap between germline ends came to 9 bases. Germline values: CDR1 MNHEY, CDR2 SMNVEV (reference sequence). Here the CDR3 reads CASSLRETNQPQHF. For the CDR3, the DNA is TGTGCCAGCAGTTTAAGGGAAACTAATCAGCCCCAGCATTTT.

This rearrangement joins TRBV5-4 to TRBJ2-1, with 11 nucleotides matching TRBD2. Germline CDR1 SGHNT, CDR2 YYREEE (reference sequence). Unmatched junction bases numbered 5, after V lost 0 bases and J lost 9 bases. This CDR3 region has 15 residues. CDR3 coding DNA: TGTGCCAGCAGCTTGGTTCTACTAGCGGGAGCTGAGCAGTTCTTC. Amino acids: CASSLVLLAGAEQFF.

CDR3 protein: CASSKAEWAEQFF. In nucleotides, the CDR3 is TGTGCCAGCAGCAAAGCCGAGTGGGCGGAGCAGTTCTTC. The chain employs TRBV7-9 and TRBJ2-1; D call uncertain. The CDR3 is 13 residues long. V dropped 5 bases and J dropped 10 bases, with 15 bases sitting between them. Germline CDR1 is SEHNR and CDR2 is FQNEAQ (reference sequence).

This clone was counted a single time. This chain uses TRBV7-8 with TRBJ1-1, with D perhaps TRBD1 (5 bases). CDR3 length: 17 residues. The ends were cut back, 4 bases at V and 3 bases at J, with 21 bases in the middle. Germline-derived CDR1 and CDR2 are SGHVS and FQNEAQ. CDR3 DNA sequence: TGTGCCAGCAGCTCAGCCGGGACCCCAGAAGGGTACACTGAAGCTTTCTTT. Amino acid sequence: CASSSAGTPEGYTEAFF.

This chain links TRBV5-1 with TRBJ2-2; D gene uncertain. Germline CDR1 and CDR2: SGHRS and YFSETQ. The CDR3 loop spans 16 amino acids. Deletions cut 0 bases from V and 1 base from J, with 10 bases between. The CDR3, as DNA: TGCGCCAGCAGCTTGGGGCCAGTTTTGAACACCGGGGAGCTGTTTTTT. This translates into CASSLGPVLNTGELFF.

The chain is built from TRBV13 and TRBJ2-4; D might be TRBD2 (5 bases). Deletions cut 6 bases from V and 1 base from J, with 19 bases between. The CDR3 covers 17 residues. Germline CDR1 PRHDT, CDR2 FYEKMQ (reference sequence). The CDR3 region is CASSPLGIRGAKNIQYF. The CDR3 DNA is TGTGCCAGCAGTCCCCTCGGCATACGAGGGGCCAAAAACATTCAGTACTTC.

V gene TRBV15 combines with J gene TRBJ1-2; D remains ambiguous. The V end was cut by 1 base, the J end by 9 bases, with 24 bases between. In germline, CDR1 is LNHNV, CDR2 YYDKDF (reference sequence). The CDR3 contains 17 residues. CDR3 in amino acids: CATSRVSATRSLSSYTF. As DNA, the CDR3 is TGTGCCACCAGCAGAGTCTCCGCGACAAGGTCTTTAAGCAGCTACACCTTC.

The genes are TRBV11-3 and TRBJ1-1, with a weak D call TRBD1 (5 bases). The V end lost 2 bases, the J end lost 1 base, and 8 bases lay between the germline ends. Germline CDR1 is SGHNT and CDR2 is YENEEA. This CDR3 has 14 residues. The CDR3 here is CASSLSGGNTEAFF. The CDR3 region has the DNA TGTGCCAGCAGCTTATCGGGGGGGAACACTGAAGCTTTCTTT.

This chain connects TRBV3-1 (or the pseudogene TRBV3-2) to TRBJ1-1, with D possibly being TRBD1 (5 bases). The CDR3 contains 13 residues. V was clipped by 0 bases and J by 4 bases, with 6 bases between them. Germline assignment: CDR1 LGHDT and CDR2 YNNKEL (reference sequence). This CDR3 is CASSQDGGTEAFF. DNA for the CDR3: TGTGCCAGCAGCCAAGACGGGGGCACTGAAGCTTTCTTT.

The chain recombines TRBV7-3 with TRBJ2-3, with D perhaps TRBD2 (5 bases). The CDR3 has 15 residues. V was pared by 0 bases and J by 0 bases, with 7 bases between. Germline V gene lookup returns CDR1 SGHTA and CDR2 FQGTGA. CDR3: CASSLTSVSTDTQYF. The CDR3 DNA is TGTGCCAGCAGCTTAACTAGCGTAAGCACAGATACGCAGTATTTT.

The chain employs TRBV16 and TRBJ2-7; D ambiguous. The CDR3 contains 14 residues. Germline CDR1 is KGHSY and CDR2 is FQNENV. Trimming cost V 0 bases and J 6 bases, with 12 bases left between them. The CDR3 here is CASSQSNLVSEQYF. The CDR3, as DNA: TGTGCCAGCAGCCAATCTAATCTAGTCAGCGAGCAGTACTTC.

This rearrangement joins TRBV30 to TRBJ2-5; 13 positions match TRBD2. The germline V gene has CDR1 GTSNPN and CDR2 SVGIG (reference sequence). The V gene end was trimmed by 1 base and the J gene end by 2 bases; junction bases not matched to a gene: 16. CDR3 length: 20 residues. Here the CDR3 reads CAWSDGLAGDLLGSQETQYF. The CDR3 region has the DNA TGTGCCTGGAGTGATGGACTAGCGGGAGACCTTTTGGGTTCTCAAGAGACCCAGTACTTC.

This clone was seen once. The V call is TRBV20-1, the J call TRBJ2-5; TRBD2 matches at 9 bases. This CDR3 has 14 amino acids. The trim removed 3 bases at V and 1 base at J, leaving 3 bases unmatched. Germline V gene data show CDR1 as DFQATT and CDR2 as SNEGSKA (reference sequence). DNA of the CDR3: TGCAGTGCTAGTAGCGGGAGCGGCCAAGAGACCCAGTACTTC. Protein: CSASSGSGQETQYF.

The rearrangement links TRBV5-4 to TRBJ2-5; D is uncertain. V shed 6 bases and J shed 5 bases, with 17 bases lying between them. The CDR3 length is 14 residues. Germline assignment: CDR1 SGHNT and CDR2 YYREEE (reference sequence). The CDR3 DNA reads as TGTGCCAGCACCATGATCGACCAGGCGGAGACCCAGTACTTC. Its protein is CASTMIDQAETQYF.